This T cell receptor (beta chain) was recorded in a study of vaccination effects on CD4 cells after COVID-19. General study findings and limits: Whether induced by infection or by vaccine, clones showed marked clonal contraction late after vaccination. The authors studied few convalescent patients and collected no early post-infection timepoints.

From germline, CDR1 is SGHRS and CDR2 YFSETQ. The CDR3 loop spans 18 amino acids. With V trimmed by 0 bases and J by 0 bases, 11 bases remained unmatched. This clone was detected only once. Its antigen is not identified. Profiled with immunoSEQ multiplex PCR; TCRdb holds only in-frame clones, not every one. The sample records fewer than 35,000 clones, roughly 70% being singletons. A 10-day culture period preceded the isolation of CD4+ T cells. Half-medium changes using IL-2 medium occurred on days 3 and 7. This clonotype was obtained from a human donor who received a COVID-19 vaccine. The sequenced sample was CD4+ T cells from PBMCs cultured without peptide, obtained before COVID-19 vaccination. The J gene is TRBJ1-1, the V gene TRBV5-1, with 7 bases lining up with TRBD1. The CDR3 DNA reads as TGCGCCAGCAGCTTGGGACAGGGTAGGGGGGCCTTGAACACTGAAGCTTTCTTT. It translates to CASSLGQGRGALNTEAFF.